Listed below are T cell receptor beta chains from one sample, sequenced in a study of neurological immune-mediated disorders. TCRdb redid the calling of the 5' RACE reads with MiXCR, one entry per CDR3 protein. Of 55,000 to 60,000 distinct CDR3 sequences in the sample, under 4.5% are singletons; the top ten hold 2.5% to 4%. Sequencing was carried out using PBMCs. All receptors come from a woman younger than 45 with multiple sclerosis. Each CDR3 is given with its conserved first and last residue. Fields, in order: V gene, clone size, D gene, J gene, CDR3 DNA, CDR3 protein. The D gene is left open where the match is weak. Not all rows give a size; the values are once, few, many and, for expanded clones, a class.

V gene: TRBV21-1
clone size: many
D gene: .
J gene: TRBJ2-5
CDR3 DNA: TGTGCCAGCAGCAAAGGCCTCCCGGGGTACTCTGGGGAGACCCAGTACTTC
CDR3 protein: CASSKGLPGYSGETQYF

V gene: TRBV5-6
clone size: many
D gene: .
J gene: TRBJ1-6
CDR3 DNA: TGTGCCAGCAGCTTTCCAACATGGGATTCACCCCTCAACTTT
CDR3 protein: CASSFPTWDSPLNF

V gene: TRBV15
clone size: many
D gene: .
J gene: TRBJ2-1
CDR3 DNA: TGTGCCACCACCACGGGCAGGGGCCCCTACAATGAGCAGTTCTTC
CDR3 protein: CATTTGRGPYNEQFF

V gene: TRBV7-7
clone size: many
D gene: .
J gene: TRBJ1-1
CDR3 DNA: TGTGCCAGCAGCTTGGGGAAGAACACTGAAGCTTTCTTT
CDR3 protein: CASSLGKNTEAFF

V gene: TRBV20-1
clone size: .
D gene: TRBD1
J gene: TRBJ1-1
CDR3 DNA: TGCAGTGCTGCCCCGGGACAGAGTAGGACTGAAGCTTTCTTT
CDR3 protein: CSAAPGQSRTEAFF

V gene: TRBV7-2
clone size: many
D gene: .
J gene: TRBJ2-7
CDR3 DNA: TGTGCCAGCAGCTTGGAGGGGGAGACCTACGAGCAGTACTTC
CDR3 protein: CASSLEGETYEQYF

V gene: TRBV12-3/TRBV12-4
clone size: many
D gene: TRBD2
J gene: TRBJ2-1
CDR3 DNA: TGTGCCAGCAGTAAGATCGCTCCGGGACTAGGTAATGAGCAGTTCTTC
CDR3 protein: CASSKIAPGLGNEQFF

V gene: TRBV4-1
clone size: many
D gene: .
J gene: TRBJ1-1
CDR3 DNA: TGCGCCAGCAGCCAAGATAATATATTCGGAAACACTGAAGCTTTCTTT
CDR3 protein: CASSQDNIFGNTEAFF

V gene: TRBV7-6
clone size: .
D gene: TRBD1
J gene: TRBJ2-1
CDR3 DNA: TGTGCCAGCAGCTTCGCCCCTAGTCGGGACAGTGAGCAGTTCTTC
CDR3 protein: CASSFAPSRDSEQFF

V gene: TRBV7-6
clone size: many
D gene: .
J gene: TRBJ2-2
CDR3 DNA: TGTGCCAGCAGCCCTCGGCCGAGGACCGGGGAGCTGTTTTTT
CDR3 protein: CASSPRPRTGELFF

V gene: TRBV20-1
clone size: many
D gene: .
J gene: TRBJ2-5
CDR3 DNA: TGCAGTGCAACCTCAGTTCCAAGCAACAAAGAGACCCAGTACTTC
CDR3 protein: CSATSVPSNKETQYF

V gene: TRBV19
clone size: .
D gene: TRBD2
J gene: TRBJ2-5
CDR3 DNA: TGTGCCAGTAGTATCGGACTAGCGTGGGAGACCCAGTACTTC
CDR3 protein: CASSIGLAWETQYF

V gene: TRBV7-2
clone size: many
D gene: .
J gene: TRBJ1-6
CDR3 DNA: TGTGCCAGCAGCTTCGGGGGGATGCTCCACTTT
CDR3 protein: CASSFGGMLHF

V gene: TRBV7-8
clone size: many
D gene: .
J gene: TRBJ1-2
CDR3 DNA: TGTGCCAGCAGCTTAGCACACGCCAACTATGGCTACACCTTC
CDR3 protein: CASSLAHANYGYTF

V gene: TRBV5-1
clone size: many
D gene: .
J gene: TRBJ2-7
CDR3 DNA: TGCGCCAGCAGCTTGGGGGGGAGTTGGTCCTACGAGCAGTACTTC
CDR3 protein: CASSLGGSWSYEQYF

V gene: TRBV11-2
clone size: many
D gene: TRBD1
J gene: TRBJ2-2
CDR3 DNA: TGTGCCAGCAGCTCTTACAGGGGGATGGACACCGGGGAGCTGTTTTTT
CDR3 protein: CASSSYRGMDTGELFF

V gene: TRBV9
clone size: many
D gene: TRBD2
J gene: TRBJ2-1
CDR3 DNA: TGTGCCAGCAGCGCCCAGTTAGCGGGAGTCAATGAGCAGTTCTTC
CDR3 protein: CASSAQLAGVNEQFF

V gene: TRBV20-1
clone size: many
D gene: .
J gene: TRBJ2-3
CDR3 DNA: TGCAGTGCTCTGGACCTGTTGGGGACAGATACGCAGTATTTT
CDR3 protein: CSALDLLGTDTQYF

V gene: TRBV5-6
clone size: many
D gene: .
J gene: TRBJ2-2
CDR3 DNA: TGTGCCAGCATTCAGTGGGCGAGCACCGGGGAGCTGTTTTTT
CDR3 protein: CASIQWASTGELFF

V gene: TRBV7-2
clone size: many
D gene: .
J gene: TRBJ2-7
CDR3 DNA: TGTGCCAGTACCTATACGGCGGTAGGGGCCTACGAGCAGTACTTC
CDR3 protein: CASTYTAVGAYEQYF

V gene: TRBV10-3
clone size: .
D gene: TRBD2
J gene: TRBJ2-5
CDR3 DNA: TGTGCCATCGGAGCGGGAGGGGGGCAAGAGACCCAGTACTTC
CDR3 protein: CAIGAGGGQETQYF

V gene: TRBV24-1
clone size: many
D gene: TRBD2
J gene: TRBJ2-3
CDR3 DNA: TGTGCCACCACCCCGGGGCGGGGGGGCCCAGATACGCAGTATTTT
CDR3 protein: CATTPGRGGPDTQYF

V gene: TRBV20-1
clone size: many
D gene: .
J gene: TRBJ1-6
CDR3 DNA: TGCAGTGCTAGACCGGACAGAAGTGGTTCACCCCTCAACTTT
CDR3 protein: CSARPDRSGSPLNF

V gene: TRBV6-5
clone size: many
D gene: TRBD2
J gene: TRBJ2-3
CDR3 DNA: TGTGCCAGCAGGCCGGGAGGGCGCACAGATACGCAGTATTTT
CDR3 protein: CASRPGGRTDTQYF

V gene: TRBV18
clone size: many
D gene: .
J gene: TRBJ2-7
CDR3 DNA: TGTGCCAGCTCACCACCGGGAGGCTACGAGCAGTACTTC
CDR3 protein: CASSPPGGYEQYF

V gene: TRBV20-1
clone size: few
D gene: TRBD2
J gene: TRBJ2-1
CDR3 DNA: TGCAGTGCTAGCTCCAGGACTAGCGGGGGGTCTAGGTTCTTC
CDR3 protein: CSASSRTSGGSRFF

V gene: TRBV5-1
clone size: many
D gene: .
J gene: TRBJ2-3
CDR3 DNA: TGCGCCAGCAGCTTGGGGAGGGAAGATACGCAGTATTTT
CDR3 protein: CASSLGREDTQYF

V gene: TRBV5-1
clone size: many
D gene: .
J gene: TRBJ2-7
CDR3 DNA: TGCGCCAGCAGCTTGGATGGGGGCCCAGGGGACGTCTACGAGCAGTACTTC
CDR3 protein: CASSLDGGPGDVYEQYF

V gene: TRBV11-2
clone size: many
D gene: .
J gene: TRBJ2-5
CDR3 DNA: TGTGCCAGCAGCTTAGATCCCGGGGGCTCCCAAGAGACCCAGTACTTC
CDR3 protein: CASSLDPGGSQETQYF

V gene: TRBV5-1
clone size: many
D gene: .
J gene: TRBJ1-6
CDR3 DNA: TGCGCCAGCAGCTTGCCGACGGGTGGCTCACCCCTCCACTTT
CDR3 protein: CASSLPTGGSPLHF

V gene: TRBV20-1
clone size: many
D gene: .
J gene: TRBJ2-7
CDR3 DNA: TGCAGTGCGAACAAAGTGGACAGCTCCTACGAGCAGTACTTC
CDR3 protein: CSANKVDSSYEQYF

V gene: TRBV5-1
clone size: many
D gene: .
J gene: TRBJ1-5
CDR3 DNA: TGCGCCAGCAGCCCCGATGGACAGCTCAATCAGCCCCAGCATTTT
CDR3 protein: CASSPDGQLNQPQHF

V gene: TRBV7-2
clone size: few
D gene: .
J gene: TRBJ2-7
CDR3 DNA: TGTGCCAGCAGCTCACAGGGAACAGCCTACGAGCAGTACTTC
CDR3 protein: CASSSQGTAYEQYF

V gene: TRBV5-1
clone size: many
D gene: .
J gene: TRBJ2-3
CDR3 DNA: TGCGCCAGCAGCTTGGCGGGACACCCCAAGACAGATACGCAGTATTTT
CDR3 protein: CASSLAGHPKTDTQYF

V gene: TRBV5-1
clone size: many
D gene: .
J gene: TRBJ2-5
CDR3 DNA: TGCGCCAGCAGCTTACGACCTACGGGGGGCGATGAGACCCAGTACTTC
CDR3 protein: CASSLRPTGGDETQYF

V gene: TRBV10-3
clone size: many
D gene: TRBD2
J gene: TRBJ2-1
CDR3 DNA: TGTGCCACCGGCGAGGCTAGCGGACACAATGAGCAGTTCTTC
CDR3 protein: CATGEASGHNEQFF

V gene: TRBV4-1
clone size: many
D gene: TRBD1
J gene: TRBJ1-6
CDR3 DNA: TGCGCCAGCAGTCAAAGACAGGGTGTCATTAATTCACCCCTCCACTTT
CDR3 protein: CASSQRQGVINSPLHF

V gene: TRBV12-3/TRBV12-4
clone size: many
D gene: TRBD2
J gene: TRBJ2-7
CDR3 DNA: TGTGCCAGCAAACTCGGGACTAGCGGGAGTATGGGCGAGCAGTACTTC
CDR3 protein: CASKLGTSGSMGEQYF

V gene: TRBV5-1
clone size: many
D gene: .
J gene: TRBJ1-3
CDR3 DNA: TGCGCCAGCAGCTTGAGTTGGGACAAGGGAAACACCATATATTTT
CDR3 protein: CASSLSWDKGNTIYF

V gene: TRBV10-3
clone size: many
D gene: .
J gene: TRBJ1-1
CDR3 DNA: TGTGCCATCAGTCAAATACCAGGGATCGGGAACACTGAAGCTTTCTTT
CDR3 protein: CAISQIPGIGNTEAFF

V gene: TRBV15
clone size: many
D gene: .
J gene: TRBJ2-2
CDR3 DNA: TGTGCCACCGAGAGACCCGGGAACACCGGGGAGCTGTTTTTT
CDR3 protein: CATERPGNTGELFF

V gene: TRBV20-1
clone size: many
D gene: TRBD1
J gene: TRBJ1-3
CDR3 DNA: TGCAGTGCTAGAGCAAGCAGGGGGCCCACTTCTGGAAACACCATATATTTT
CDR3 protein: CSARASRGPTSGNTIYF

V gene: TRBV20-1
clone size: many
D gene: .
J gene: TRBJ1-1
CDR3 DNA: TGCAGTGCTAACCGGGACGGCAGGCGAGCTTTCTTT
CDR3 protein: CSANRDGRRAFF